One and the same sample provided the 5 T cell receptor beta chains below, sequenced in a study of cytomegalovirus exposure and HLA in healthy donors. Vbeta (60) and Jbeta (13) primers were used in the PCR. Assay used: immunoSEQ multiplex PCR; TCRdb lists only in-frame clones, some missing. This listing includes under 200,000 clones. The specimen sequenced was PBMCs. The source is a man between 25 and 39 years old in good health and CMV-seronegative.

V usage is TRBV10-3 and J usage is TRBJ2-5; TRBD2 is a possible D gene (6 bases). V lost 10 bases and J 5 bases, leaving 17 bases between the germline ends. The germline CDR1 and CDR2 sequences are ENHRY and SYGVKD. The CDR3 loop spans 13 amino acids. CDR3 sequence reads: CATNGGSGETQYF. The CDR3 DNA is TGTGCCACGAACGGAGGGAGCGGGGAGACCCAGTACTTC.

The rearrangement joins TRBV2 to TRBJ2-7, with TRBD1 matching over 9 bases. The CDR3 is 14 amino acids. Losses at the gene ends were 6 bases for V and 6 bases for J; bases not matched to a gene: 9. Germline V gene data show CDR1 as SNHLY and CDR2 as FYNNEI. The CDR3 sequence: CASRGQGIVSEQYF. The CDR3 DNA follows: TGTGCCAGCAGGGGACAGGGAATTGTTTCCGAGCAGTACTTC.

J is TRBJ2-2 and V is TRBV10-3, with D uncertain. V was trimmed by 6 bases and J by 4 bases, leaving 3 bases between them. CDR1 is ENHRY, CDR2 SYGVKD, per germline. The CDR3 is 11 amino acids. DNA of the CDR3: TGTGCCATCAGGGCCACCGGGGAGCTGTTTTTT. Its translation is CAIRATGELFF.

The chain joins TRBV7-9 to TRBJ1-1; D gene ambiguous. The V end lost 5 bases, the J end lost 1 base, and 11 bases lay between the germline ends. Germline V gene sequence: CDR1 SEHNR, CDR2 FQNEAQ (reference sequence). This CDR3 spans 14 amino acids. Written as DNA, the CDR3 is TGTGCCAGCAGCCCAGGCGACCAGAACACTGAAGCTTTCTTT. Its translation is CASSPGDQNTEAFF.

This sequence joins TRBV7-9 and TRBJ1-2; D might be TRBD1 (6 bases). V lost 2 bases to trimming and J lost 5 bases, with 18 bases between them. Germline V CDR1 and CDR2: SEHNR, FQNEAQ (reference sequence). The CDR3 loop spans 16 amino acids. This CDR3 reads CASSLYPTGLGYGYTF. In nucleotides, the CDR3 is TGTGCCAGCAGCTTATACCCAACAGGGTTGGGGTATGGCTACACCTTC.